These 8 T cell receptor beta chains originate from one sample sequenced in a study of CD8+CD57+ T cells in acquired aplastic anemia. Profiling that covered TCR beta VDJ and CDR3 relied on genomic DNA as its template. MiXCR, run by TCRdb on the reads, gives a single entry per CDR3 protein. The sample includes a few hundred thousand distinct CDR3 sequences, approximately 82% of them seen just once. Patients sequenced had flow cytometry evidence of CD8+CD57+ cell expansion. Material for sequencing was sorted CD4+, CD8+, or CD8+CD57+ T cells (not recorded which) from PBMCs. The origin of the receptors is a human donor with aplastic anemia.

V gene TRBV7-8 combines with J gene TRBJ2-6; no definite D call. CDR3 length: 17 residues. Trimming shortened V by 1 base and J by 11 bases, and 21 bases separated the two germline ends. In germline, CDR1 is SGHVS, CDR2 FQNEAQ. CDR3: CASSLGRGPDTQYVLTF. DNA for the CDR3: TGTGCCAGCAGCTTAGGGAGAGGCCCCGATACGCAGTACGTCCTGACTTTC.

Turning to this clonotype: Since no conserved phenylalanine or tryptophan closes the CDR3, a read error is the likely cause. No DNA is shown, since the ends of the CDR3 on it are uncertain; the CDR3 is the one TCRdb lists. The CDR3 sequence is CASGVAGAHDTHYG. The J gene is TRBJ2-3, the V gene TRBV2. Germline assignment: CDR1 SNHLY and CDR2 FYNNEI. With termini counted, the CDR3 has 14 amino acids.

The genes are TRBV10-3 and TRBJ1-2, with D uncertain. The CDR3 is 13 amino acids. The V gene's germline CDR1 is ENHRY and CDR2 SYGVKD. V shed 0 bases and J shed 6 bases, with 8 bases lying between them. The CDR3, as DNA: TGTGCCATCAGTGAGTCGATTGGGGATGGCTACACCTTC. Its protein is CAISESIGDGYTF.

The V call is TRBV7-4, the J call TRBJ2-7; 8 bases align to TRBD1. J was trimmed by 3 bases and V by 5 bases; bases with no gene match: 9. Germline V gene lookup returns CDR1 SGHVT and CDR2 SQSDAQ. This CDR3 spans 15 amino acids. The CDR3 loop is CASSSYSGTGYEQYF. The CDR3 DNA reads TGTGCCAGCAGCAGTTACTCGGGGACAGGCTACGAGCAGTACTTC.

About this clonotype itself: Lacking the conserved final phenylalanine or tryptophan, this CDR3 likely reflects a read error. The DNA is left out, because the CDR3 cannot be placed on it with certainty; the CDR3 is given as TCRdb lists it. This chain uses TRBV7-9 with TRBJ2-1; TRBD1, the table's D call, lacks a check against the DNA. Germline V gene data show CDR1 as SEHNR and CDR2 as FQNEAQ (reference sequence). The CDR3 length is 13 residues, termini included. Here the CDR3 reads CASSLGDSKETQY.

The chain couples TRBV2 to TRBJ1-1; D is ambiguous. This CDR3 spans 13 amino acids. The germline gives CDR1 SNHLY, CDR2 FYNNEI. V was cut by 6 bases and J by 4 bases, with 12 bases left in between. This CDR3 reads CASSIGQTTEAFF. DNA of the CDR3: TGTGCCAGCAGCATAGGGCAGACCACTGAAGCTTTCTTT.

CDR3 sequence (DNA): TGTGCCAGCAGCTTAGGGTCAGATACGCGTTATTTT. Encoded protein: CASSLGSDTRYF. The J gene is TRBJ2-3, the V gene TRBV7-9; the D is unclear. CDR3 length: 12 amino acids. The germline gives CDR1 SEHNR, CDR2 FQNEAQ (reference sequence). The germline V and J ends were trimmed by 1 base and 15 bases, with 14 bases remaining between them.

The rearrangement links TRBV5-6 to TRBJ2-7; D perhaps matches TRBD2 (6 bases). The germline gives CDR1 SGHDT, CDR2 YYEEEE. V was trimmed by 4 bases and J by 2 bases, leaving 13 bases between them. This CDR3 comprises 14 residues. The CDR3 coding sequence is TGTGCCAGCAGCGGCGGGGAGGTAGCCTACGAGCAGTACTTC. Encoded protein: CASSGGEVAYEQYF.